The 27 T cell receptor beta chains reported below all come from one sample, sequenced in a study of blood T cells in healthy people across ages. Combining a sample-barcoded 5' primer with a J-beta primer mix, a second PCR ran for about 7 to 11 cycles. TCRdb redid the calling of the 5' RACE reads with MiXCR, one entry per CDR3 protein. The table records approximately 770,000 distinct CDR3 sequences, roughly 64% of them present only once. Material: blood. These receptors were collected from a man aged 25 to 45 in good health.

V usage is TRBV6-2 or TRBV6-3 and J usage is TRBJ1-5, with D maybe TRBD1 (6 bases). CDR1 MNHEY and CDR2 SVGEGT come from the germline V gene. V lost 2 bases and J 5 bases, leaving 13 bases between the germline ends. This CDR3 has 15 amino acids. The CDR3 is CASSYEGDEYQPQHF. CDR3 coding DNA: TGTGCCAGCAGTTACGAGGGGGACGAGTATCAGCCCCAGCATTTT.

The gene calls are TRBV6-2 or TRBV6-3 and TRBJ1-2; D is unresolved. Trimming shortened V by 6 bases and J by 4 bases, and 12 bases separated the two germline ends. Germline CDR1 is MNHEY and CDR2 is SVGEGT. The CDR3 length is 13 residues. The CDR3 DNA is TGTGCCAGCAGCGTGACGGTCCTCTATGGCTACACCTTC. Its protein product is CASSVTVLYGYTF.

The chain uses TRBV7-8 and TRBJ1-6; TRBD1 might be the D (5 bases). This CDR3 is 14 amino acids long. CDR1 and CDR2 from the germline V gene are SGHVS and FQNEAQ. V gave up 5 bases and J gave up 7 bases, with 12 bases separating them. For the CDR3, the DNA is TGTGCCAGCAGCCGGGGACTGACAAATTCACCCCTCCACTTT. Amino acids: CASSRGLTNSPLHF.

In this sample, this clonotype turned up a few times. The CDR3 is CSAPTSGRFGEQYF. CDR3 DNA sequence: TGCAGTGCTCCGACTAGCGGGAGGTTCGGCGAGCAGTACTTC. The chain joins TRBV20-1 to TRBJ2-7, with TRBD2 matching over 13 bases. Germline CDR1 is DFQATT and CDR2 is SNEGSKA (reference sequence). The CDR3 has 14 residues. Trimming removed 5 bases from V and 6 bases from J; junction bases left unmatched: 7.

V gene TRBV28 combines with J gene TRBJ2-7, with D tentatively TRBD2 (5 bases). With the DNA end fitting TRBJ2-5 better, the J assignment may be wrong. There are 14 residues in the CDR3. CDR1 and CDR2 (germline): MDHEN, SYDVKM. CDR3 sequence (DNA): TGTGCCAGCAGTTGGACCGGACGGGGAGTGACCCAGTACTTC. It specifies CASSWTGRGVTQYF.

The chain carries TRBV18 and TRBJ1-2; 7 bases agree with TRBD1. J gave up 6 bases and V 5 bases, and 9 bases lay outside the gene matches. The length of the CDR3 is 14 residues. Germline CDR1 reads KGHSH; CDR2 reads LQKENI. This chain's CDR3 is CASSSRNRGDGYTF. The CDR3 bases are TGTGCCAGCTCATCCAGAAACAGGGGCGATGGCTACACCTTC.

This sequence joins TRBV7-2 and TRBJ2-1; 10 bases align to TRBD2. V lost 4 bases to trimming and J lost 9 bases; unmatched junction nucleotides: 6. The CDR3 loop spans 14 amino acids. CDR1 is SGHTA and CDR2 is FQGNSA in the germline V gene. In nucleotides, the CDR3 is TGTGCCAGCAGCTCATGGACTAGCGGAACTGAGCAGTTCTTC. It translates to CASSSWTSGTEQFF.

This chain joins TRBV12-3 or TRBV12-4 and TRBJ1-1, with D tentatively TRBD1 (6 bases). The CDR3 extends over 16 amino acids. Trimming cost V 4 bases and J 2 bases, with 17 bases left between them. CDR3 sequence: CASSYLMRQANTEAFF. CDR3 DNA: TGTGCCAGCAGTTACTTGATGCGACAGGCCAACACTGAAGCTTTCTTT.

The chain recombines TRBV27 with TRBJ2-7; 8 nucleotides align to TRBD1. Looked up from germline, CDR1 is MNHEY and CDR2 is SMNVEV (reference sequence). Unmatched junction bases numbered 2, after V lost 2 bases and J lost 2 bases. The CDR3 is 14 amino acids. The CDR3 loop reads CASSLATGAYEQYF. The CDR3 region has the DNA TGTGCCAGCAGTTTAGCGACAGGGGCCTACGAGCAGTACTTC.

This chain links TRBV9 with TRBJ2-7; D assignment may be TRBD1 or TRBD2 (5 bases each). The CDR3 covers 12 residues. Trimming removed 6 bases from V and 3 bases from J, with 10 bases in between. Germline V CDR1 and CDR2: SGDLS, YYNGEE. The CDR3 DNA follows: TGTGCCAGCAAGGGGAGCGGCTACGAGCAGTACTTC. Its protein is CASKGSGYEQYF.

This clonotype was counted between two and nine times. The chain is built from TRBV20-1 and TRBJ2-4; 10 nucleotides agree with TRBD2. The J call may be faulty, since TRBJ2-5 better matches the DNA end. In germline, CDR1 is DFQATT, CDR2 SNEGSKA (reference sequence). This CDR3 spans 14 amino acids. The CDR3 bases are TGCAGTGCTACCCCTCTAGCGGGAGTAGAGACCCAGTACTTC. It codes for CSATPLAGVETQYF.

Worth noting for this clonotype: A much larger clone lies a single base off, so this may be a read error. The V and J genes are TRBV10-3 and TRBJ2-5, with a tentative D call TRBD1 (5 bases). CDR1 and CDR2 (germline): ENHRY, SYGVKD. CDR3 size: 11 residues. Trimming removed 10 bases at V and 11 bases at J, with 17 bases between. In nucleotides, the CDR3 is TGTGCCACCGAGGACATTGCAGAGCAGTACTTC. It is translated as CATEDIAEQYF.

The chain uses TRBV7-9 and TRBJ2-4; 14 positions match TRBD2. The closer fit of TRBJ2-5 to the DNA end suggests the J call may be wrong. This CDR3 has 15 amino acids. Germline V lookup: CDR1 SEHNR, CDR2 FQNEAQ (reference sequence). The CDR3 is CASRSGLAGEETQYF. The CDR3 region has the DNA TGTGCCAGCAGGTCGGGACTAGCGGGAGAAGAGACCCAGTACTTC.

The genes are TRBV7-2 and TRBJ1-4; D is possibly TRBD1 (5 bases). The CDR3 has 13 amino acids. Trimming removed 7 bases from V and 3 bases from J, with 9 bases in between. Germline V gives CDR1 SGHTA, CDR2 FQGNSA. CDR3 sequence: CASKGRANEKLFF. CDR3 DNA sequence: TGTGCCAGCAAGGGGCGGGCTAATGAAAAACTGTTTTTT.

This clonotype was recorded a few times. The V gene is TRBV27, the J gene TRBJ1-4; D gene unclear. Germline V gene sequence: CDR1 MNHEY, CDR2 SMNVEV (reference sequence). V was cut by 6 bases and J by 2 bases, with 16 bases left in between. The length of the CDR3 is 16 residues. The CDR3 DNA reads as TGTGCCAGCAGCCCGCGGGTGCGGGCCACTAATGAAAAACTGTTTTTT. It yields the protein CASSPRVRATNEKLFF.

There are a few counts of this clonotype. This chain joins TRBV20-1 and TRBJ1-2; TRBD1 matches 9 bases. CDR1 and CDR2 from the germline V gene are DFQATT and SNEGSKA (reference sequence). With 4 bases clipped from V and 5 bases from J, the junction kept 5 bases outside the gene matches. The CDR3 is made up of 13 amino acids. This chain's CDR3 is CSAIRQGEYGYTF. CDR3 nucleotide sequence: TGCAGTGCTATTAGACAGGGGGAATATGGCTACACCTTC.

This clonotype has more than one count but fewer than ten. This chain connects TRBV15 to TRBJ2-7, with D unresolved. The CDR3 has 14 amino acids. Germline V gene lookup returns CDR1 LNHNV and CDR2 YYDKDF (reference sequence). V shed 6 bases and J shed 0 bases, with 12 bases lying between them. The CDR3 nucleotides read TGTGCCACCAGAAGCGACGGAGCCTCCTACGAGCAGTACTTC. Amino acids: CATRSDGASYEQYF.

The chain uses TRBV15 and TRBJ2-1; D gene uncertain. The V end was cut by 0 bases, the J end by 8 bases, with 11 bases between. This CDR3 is built from 14 residues. Per the germline V gene, CDR1 is LNHNV and CDR2 is YYDKDF (reference sequence). The DNA of the CDR3 is TGTGCCACCAGCAGAGATGGCCGACTTCATGAGCAGTTCTTC. Amino acids: CATSRDGRLHEQFF. The variable domain in full, with the rest retrieved from reference TRBV15 and TRBJ2-1, is DAMVIQNPRYQVTQFGKPVTLSCSQTLNHNVMYWYQQKSSQAPKLLFHYYDKDFNNEADTPDNFQSRRPNTSFCFLDIRSPGLGDTAMYLCATSRDGRLHEQFFGPGTRLTVL.

This clonotype occurred a few times. V and J are TRBV7-2 and TRBJ1-6; D is ambiguous. Germline assignment: CDR1 SGHTA and CDR2 FQGNSA. The CDR3 is 15 amino acids. V shed 3 bases and J shed 6 bases, with 12 bases lying between them. The CDR3 coding sequence is TGTGCCAGCAGCTTTGGAGGGAAGGGTAATTCACCCCTCCACTTT. Amino acids: CASSFGGKGNSPLHF.

The gene calls are TRBV20-1 and TRBJ2-7; D might be TRBD1 or TRBD2, each matching 5 bases. Per the germline V gene, CDR1 is DFQATT and CDR2 is SNEGSKA (reference sequence). The CDR3 loop spans 12 amino acids. The CDR3 spells CRAPDSGAEQYF. The CDR3 bases are TGCAGGGCACCGGACTCTGGGGCCGAGCAGTACTTC.

The chain couples TRBV7-2 to TRBJ2-7; 8 bases match TRBD1. The germline V gene encodes CDR1 SGHTA and CDR2 FQGNSA. J gave up 2 bases and V 5 bases, and 5 bases lay outside the gene matches. The CDR3 loop spans 14 amino acids. This CDR3 is CASSADRATYEQYF. The CDR3 DNA follows: TGTGCCAGCAGCGCGGACAGGGCAACCTACGAGCAGTACTTC. The whole variable domain, filled in from reference TRBV7-2 and TRBJ2-7, reads GAGVSQSPSNKVTEKGKDVELRCDPISGHTALYWYRQSLGQGLEFLIYFQGNSAPDKSGLPSDRFSAERTGGSVSTLTIQRTQQEDSAVYLCASSADRATYEQYFGPGTRLTVT.

This clonotype has just a few counts. V usage is TRBV20-1 and J usage is TRBJ1-5; TRBD1 matches 7 bases. CDR3 size: 11 residues. V lost 6 bases and J lost 13; bases outside the gene matches: 9. The V gene's germline CDR1 is DFQATT and CDR2 SNEGSKA (reference sequence). The CDR3 DNA reads TGCAGTGCAGAATCCGGGACAGAACAGCATTTT. It is translated as CSAESGTEQHF.

The chain links TRBV6-5 to TRBJ2-6, with D possibly matching TRBD2 (5 bases). V gave up 2 bases and J gave up 12 bases, with 8 bases separating them. Germline V gene lookup returns CDR1 MNHEY and CDR2 SVGAGI. The CDR3 runs 12 residues. The CDR3 nucleotides are TGTGCCAGCAGTTACGGAGGCGGCGTCCTGACTTTC. Protein: CASSYGGGVLTF.

This clonotype has at least ten counts. The chain employs TRBV5-6 and TRBJ2-1, with 8 nucleotides matching TRBD1. From germline, CDR1 is SGHDT and CDR2 YYEEEE. CDR3 length: 14 residues. With 0 bases clipped from V and 7 bases from J, the junction kept 3 bases outside the gene matches. CDR3 sequence reads: CASSLGTGRNEQFF. The CDR3 DNA sequence: TGTGCCAGCAGCTTGGGGACAGGGAGGAATGAGCAGTTCTTC. Variable domain in full (rest from reference TRBV5-6 and TRBJ2-1): DAGVTQSPTHLIKTRGQQVTLRCSPKSGHDTVSWYQQALGQGPQFIFQYYEEEERQRGNFPDRFSGHQFPNYSSELNVNALLLGDSALYLCASSLGTGRNEQFFGPGTRLTVL.

This clonotype was observed many times. V and J are TRBV27 and TRBJ1-2; 7 bases map to TRBD1. Germline loops: CDR1 MNHEY, CDR2 SMNVEV (reference sequence). CDR3 size: 13 residues. The V gene end was trimmed by 5 bases and the J gene end by 8 bases; junction bases not matched to a gene: 8. CDR3 residues: CASSAGQALGYTF. CDR3 in DNA: TGTGCCAGCAGTGCCGGACAGGCCCTAGGCTACACCTTC.

This sequence joins TRBV29-1 and TRBJ2-5; TRBD2 might be the D (5 bases). V lost 1 base to trimming and J lost 4 bases, with 19 bases between them. The CDR3 has 16 residues. The germline V gene encodes CDR1 SQVTM and CDR2 ANQGSEA. The CDR3: CSVEVFSGKAVETQYF. The CDR3 DNA is TGCAGCGTTGAAGTTTTTTCGGGGAAAGCCGTAGAGACCCAGTACTTC.

In its sample, this clonotype was seen a few times. This chain connects TRBV5-1 to TRBJ1-2, with TRBD1 identical over 8 bases. The CDR3 covers 14 residues. Germline loops: CDR1 SGHRS, CDR2 YFSETQ. The V segment lost 4 bases and the J segment 4 bases; nucleotides outside the gene matches: 6. The CDR3 bases are TGCGCCAGCAGCAGGGACAGGAGCGGCTATGGCTACACCTTC. Translation gives CASSRDRSGYGYTF.